This T cell receptor (beta chain) was obtained from a study of OX40 agonist ivuxolimab in advanced cancers. Sequenced by immunoSEQ multiplex PCR; TCRdb stores in-frame clones only, minus some. The sample includes 70,000 to 95,000 clones, about 87% of them seen just once. V gave up 1 base and J gave up 2 bases; unmatched junction bases: 14. Germline CDR1 is SGHTA and CDR2 is FQGNSA. The length of the CDR3 is 19 residues. This clonotype was sampled from an adult with an advanced solid tumor such as melanoma, head and neck, liver or kidney cancer. Sequenced here: CD4+ or CD8+ T cells sorted from blood, sampled in a trial of the OX40 agonist ivuxolimab. The chain couples TRBV7-2 to TRBJ2-3, with TRBD1 matching over 8 bases. The CDR3 coding sequence is TGTGCCAGCAGCTTAGAAGGGACAGGCAGTTTTTTATCCACAGATACGCAGTATTTT. This translates into CASSLEGTGSFLSTDTQYF.